One and the same sample provided the 24 T cell receptor beta chains below, sequenced in a study of shared clonotypes between healthy human individuals. Selected positively for CCR7 and CD45RO-negative, naive CD8 cells excluded terminally differentiated effector memory CD45RA+ cells. Some clones are missing from TCRdb's copy, which holds only in-frame ones; the method was immunoSEQ multiplex PCR. The sample records hundreds of thousands of clones, approximately 95% being singletons. The sample was naive CD8+ T cells sorted from blood. Every receptor here comes from a woman between 25 and 40 years old in good health.

V usage is TRBV27 and J usage is TRBJ1-2; 7 bases line up with TRBD1. The CDR3 spans 15 residues. J lost 7 bases, V lost 8 bases, and 16 bases had no gene match. Germline V CDR1 and CDR2: MNHEY, SMNVEV (reference sequence). The CDR3 sequence is CASVDPPPGGCGYTF. Written as DNA, the CDR3 is TGTGCCAGCGTCGACCCTCCCCCAGGGGGTTGTGGCTACACCTTC.

CDR3 sequence reads: CASSYSWRAGFYEQYF. The CDR3 nucleotides read TGTGCCAGCAGTTACTCGTGGCGCGCAGGTTTTTACGAGCAGTACTTC. This sequence joins TRBV6-5 and TRBJ2-7; D is undetermined. Germline V gives CDR1 MNHEY, CDR2 SVGAGI. V lost 0 bases, J lost 4 bases, and 16 bases lay in between. The CDR3 is 16 residues long.

This sequence joins TRBV5-4 and TRBJ2-5; weak D call: TRBD2 (6 bases). TRBJ2-7 explains the end of the DNA better; the J call may be wrong. The CDR3 extends over 12 amino acids. The V gene's germline CDR1 is SGHNT and CDR2 YYREEE (reference sequence). The CDR3 region is CASSPGGYEQYF. DNA for the CDR3: TGTGCCAGCAGCCCCGGGGGCTACGAGCAGTACTTC.

The rearrangement links TRBV5-1 to TRBJ1-1; maybe TRBD1 (6 bases). This CDR3 region has 15 residues. Trimming took off 0 bases at V and 5 bases at J, with 14 bases between the two ends. Per germline, CDR1 SGHRS and CDR2 YFSETQ. The DNA of the CDR3 is TGCGCCAGCAGCTTGGAAGCCAGGGGAGGGACTGAAGCTTTCTTT. It yields the protein CASSLEARGGTEAFF.

This chain joins TRBV11-2 and TRBJ2-5; 9 bases are a match to TRBD1. The J call may be incorrect, as the DNA end agrees better with TRBJ2-7. The CDR3 contains 15 residues. Per germline, CDR1 SGHAT and CDR2 FQNNGV. The DNA of the CDR3 is TGTGCCAGCAGCTTACCGGGACAGGGATTCAACGAGCAGTACTTC. Translated, it gives CASSLPGQGFNEQYF.

J is TRBJ2-3 and V is TRBV27; 9 bases fit TRBD1. Per the germline V gene, CDR1 is MNHEY and CDR2 is SMNVEV (reference sequence). V shed 5 bases, J shed 1 base, and the junction held 1 base outside the gene matches. This CDR3 is 14 amino acids long. This CDR3 reads CASSRDRGTDTQYF. The CDR3 nucleotides are TGTGCCAGCAGTAGGGACAGGGGCACAGATACGCAGTATTTT.

This chain links TRBV4-2 with TRBJ2-7; D remains ambiguous. Trimming cost V 1 base and J 4 bases, with 11 bases left between them. Germline values: CDR1 LGHNA, CDR2 YNFKEQ. CDR3 length equals 14 residues. DNA for the CDR3: TGTGCCAGCAGCCAAGTCTTCAGCGCATACGAGCAGTACTTC. It specifies CASSQVFSAYEQYF.

CDR3 sequence (DNA): TGCAGCGCCACCCCGGCGGGAGGGCCCGGAGATACGCAGTATTTT. Its translation is CSATPAGGPGDTQYF. The gene calls are TRBV29-1 and TRBJ2-3; 9 bases map to TRBD2. V shed 7 bases, J shed 5 bases, and the junction held 13 bases outside the gene matches. The CDR3 length is 15 residues. The V gene's germline CDR1 is SQVTM and CDR2 ANQGSEA.

The rearrangement joins TRBV7-9 to TRBJ2-5; TRBD2 matches at 8 bases. The DNA end lines up better with TRBJ2-7; the J call may be wrong. The CDR3 extends over 15 amino acids. CDR1 is SEHNR and CDR2 is FQNEAQ in the germline V gene (reference sequence). In nucleotides, the CDR3 is TGTGCCAGCAGCTTAGTGCTAGCGGGTTTCTACGAGCAGTACTTC. Translation: CASSLVLAGFYEQYF.

The genes are TRBV2 and TRBJ2-7, with 9 positions matching TRBD1. The V gene end was trimmed by 4 bases and the J gene end by 0 bases; junction bases not matched to a gene: 4. CDR3 length: 15 amino acids. Per germline, CDR1 SNHLY and CDR2 FYNNEI. The CDR3: CASSVDRGVSYEQYF. The CDR3 DNA follows: TGTGCCAGCAGTGTTGACAGGGGGGTCTCCTACGAGCAGTACTTC.

V and J are TRBV28 and TRBJ1-5; D ambiguous. V dropped 3 bases and J dropped 3 bases, with 9 bases sitting between them. CDR1 MDHEN and CDR2 SYDVKM come from the germline V gene. The CDR3 runs 14 residues. CDR3 in DNA: TGTGCCAGCAGTTTCGCGGGAACCAATCAGCCCCAGCATTTT. Translating it yields CASSFAGTNQPQHF.

V and J are TRBV4-2 and TRBJ2-2; D ambiguous. Trimming took 4 bases from V and 6 from J, leaving 6 bases between them. This CDR3 contains 12 residues. Germline CDR1 and CDR2: LGHNA and YNFKEQ. As DNA, the CDR3 is TGTGCCAGCAGCCCTGACTCCGGGGAGCTGTTTTTT. Translation: CASSPDSGELFF.

A word on this clone: Other DNA sequences within the sample encode an identical CDR3. The chain employs TRBV27 and TRBJ2-7; D is unresolved. Trimming removed 2 bases at V and 4 bases at J, with 9 bases between. Looked up from germline, CDR1 is MNHEY and CDR2 is SMNVEV (reference sequence). CDR3 size: 13 residues. The CDR3 sequence: CASSLGLAYEQYF. In DNA form, the CDR3 reads TGTGCCAGCAGTTTAGGGTTGGCATACGAGCAGTACTTC.

J is TRBJ2-5 and V is TRBV20-1; a weak D match, TRBD2 (5 bases). The J call is in doubt because the DNA end fits TRBJ2-7 better. The CDR3 covers 11 residues. Germline V gives CDR1 DFQATT, CDR2 SNEGSKA (reference sequence). The DNA for the CDR3 is TGCAGTGCCGAGCGGTCCTACGAGCAGTACTTC. This gives the protein CSAERSYEQYF.

This rearrangement joins TRBV14 to TRBJ2-3; TRBD2 matches at 9 bases. Looked up from germline, CDR1 is SGHDN and CDR2 is FVKESK. This CDR3 comprises 16 residues. Unmatched junction bases numbered 2, after V lost 0 bases and J lost 1 base. For the CDR3, the DNA is TGTGCCAGCAGCCAAGATCGGACTAGCGGCACAGATACGCAGTATTTT. Its protein product is CASSQDRTSGTDTQYF. Variable domain in full (rest from reference TRBV14 and TRBJ2-3): EAGVTQFPSHSVIEKGQTVTLRCDPISGHDNLYWYRRVMGKEIKFLLHFVKESKQDESGMPNNRFLAERTGGTYSTLKVQPAELEDSGVYFCASSQDRTSGTDTQYFGPGTRLTVL.

The genes are TRBV28 and TRBJ2-5, with D possibly TRBD1 on 6 matching bases. This CDR3 region has 14 residues. V gave up 2 bases and J gave up 5 bases, with 12 bases separating them. Germline CDR1 MDHEN, CDR2 SYDVKM. The CDR3 nucleotides read TGTGCCAGCAGTTTACAGGGGAACGGGGAGACCCAGTACTTC. Its translation is CASSLQGNGETQYF. Full variable domain (missing parts from reference TRBV28 and TRBJ2-5): DVKVTQSSRYLVKRTGEKVFLECVQDMDHENMFWYRQDPGLGLRLIYFSYDVKMKEKGDIPEGYSVSREKKERFSLILESASTNQTSMYLCASSLQGNGETQYFGPGTRLLVL.

This rearrangement joins TRBV5-4 to TRBJ2-7; no definite D call. This CDR3 is built from 16 residues. V was clipped by 1 base and J by 1 base, with 15 bases between them. Germline V gives CDR1 SGHNT, CDR2 YYREEE (reference sequence). Here the CDR3 DNA reads TGTGCCAGCAGCTTGCGAGGTCATCCTTCGTCCTACGAGCAGTACTTC. Translating gives CASSLRGHPSSYEQYF.

The rearrangement uses TRBV27 and TRBJ2-4; 9 bases align to TRBD2. Germline V lookup: CDR1 MNHEY, CDR2 SMNVEV (reference sequence). Trimming removed 1 base from V and 6 bases from J; junction bases left unmatched: 4. This CDR3 has 15 residues. This CDR3 reads CASSLWAGGGNIQYF. In DNA form, the CDR3 reads TGTGCCAGCAGTTTATGGGCGGGAGGGGGAAACATTCAGTACTTC.

The rearrangement links TRBV5-6 to TRBJ1-5; 9 nucleotides align to TRBD1. This CDR3 region has 16 residues. Germline V gene sequence: CDR1 SGHDT, CDR2 YYEEEE. V lost 0 bases to trimming and J lost 3 bases; unmatched junction nucleotides: 4. The CDR3 region has the DNA TGTGCCAGCAGCTTGGGGGGACAGGGTTCCAATCAGCCCCAGCATTTT. Its protein product is CASSLGGQGSNQPQHF.

The CDR3 spells CAGLSDGELFF. For the CDR3, the DNA is TGTGCCGGACTAAGCGACGGGGAGCTGTTTTTT. The chain couples TRBV28 to TRBJ2-2, with D possibly being TRBD2 (6 bases). The CDR3 extends over 11 amino acids. V lost 11 bases, J lost 7 bases, and 11 bases lay in between. The germline CDR1 and CDR2 sequences are MDHEN and SYDVKM.

Here the CDR3 DNA reads TGTGCCAGCAGTTTACCCCAGGGGGTGAGAGCTGAAGCTTTCTTT. It encodes CASSLPQGVRAEAFF. V usage is TRBV28 and J usage is TRBJ1-1, with 7 positions matching TRBD1. The CDR3 consists of 15 residues. In germline, CDR1 is MDHEN, CDR2 SYDVKM. Trimming cost V 2 bases and J 6 bases; bases outside gene matches: 9.

The V call is TRBV5-1, the J call TRBJ1-2; 7 bases are a match to TRBD1. CDR3 length equals 16 residues. Germline CDR1 and CDR2: SGHRS and YFSETQ. Trimming at V came to 4 bases and at J to 1 base, leaving 10 bases not matched to a gene. The CDR3, as DNA: TGCGCCAGCAGCAAATACCCGGGACAGAGTAACTATGGCTACACCTTC. Amino acid sequence: CASSKYPGQSNYGYTF.

This chain uses TRBV5-1 with TRBJ1-3; TRBD1 matches at 8 bases. The germline gives CDR1 SGHRS, CDR2 YFSETQ. Trimming removed 3 bases from V and 0 bases from J; junction bases left unmatched: 8. CDR3 size: 17 residues. The CDR3 nucleotides read TGCGCCAGCAGCTCGGGACAGGATCCGTTCTCTGGAAACACCATATATTTT. Translating it yields CASSSGQDPFSGNTIYF.

The chain has TRBV7-6 and TRBJ2-7, with TRBD2 matching 13 bases. Germline values: CDR1 SGHVS, CDR2 FNYEAQ. This CDR3 has 16 amino acids. J gave up 0 bases and V 5 bases, and 4 bases lay outside the gene matches. CDR3 nucleotides: TGTGCCAGCAGCCGGACTAGCGGGGGAACCTCCTACGAGCAGTACTTC. Its translation: CASSRTSGGTSYEQYF.